The rows below give T cell receptor beta chains drawn from one sample of a study of cytomegalovirus exposure and HLA in healthy donors. This table comes from immunoSEQ multiplex PCR, and its TCRdb copy is limited to in-frame clones, with some not included. The table lists about 60,000 clones, approximately 75% of them singletons. The sample comprised PBMCs. These receptors were taken from a woman in her thirties or forties in good health and CMV-seropositive. Both conserved end residues are part of each CDR3. A D gene is named only where the DNA matches it firmly. Size tells how often a clone was seen (once, few, many) or the class of an expanded clone, and some rows leave it out.

clone size	V gene	J gene	D gene	CDR3 DNA	CDR3 protein
NA	TRBV4-2	TRBJ1-1	NA	TGTGCCAGCAGCCAAGTCGGGTACACTGAAGCTTTCTTT	CASSQVGYTEAFF
NA	TRBV9	TRBJ2-3	TRBD2	TGTGCCAGCAGCGTAGCTACCGCGGGGGGCGCCACAGATACGCAGTATTTT	CASSVATAGGATDTQYF
NA	TRBV18	TRBJ1-1	NA	TGTGCCAGCTCATGGGGTGGGGCACCCGTTACTGAAGCTTTCTTT	CASSWGGAPVTEAFF
once	TRBV25-1	TRBJ2-5	TRBD2	TGTGCCAGCACAATAGCGGGCGGGGAGACCCAGTACTTC	CASTIAGGETQYF
NA	TRBV5-1	TRBJ1-2	TRBD1	TGCGCCAGCAGCTTGGACAGGGGATCGAATGGCTACACCTTC	CASSLDRGSNGYTF
once	TRBV5-5	TRBJ1-1	NA	TGTGCCAGCAGCTCGCCGGGGAACACTGAAGCTTTCTTT	CASSSPGNTEAFF
NA	TRBV7-9	TRBJ1-4	NA	TGTGCCAGCAGTCGTACAGGGTTAAATGAAAAACTGTTTTTT	CASSRTGLNEKLFF
NA	TRBV27	TRBJ2-2	TRBD2	TGTGCCAGCACCTTAGGGAGGGGGAACACCGGGGAGCTGTTTTTT	CASTLGRGNTGELFF
NA	TRBV10-2	TRBJ1-1	TRBD1	TGCGCCAGCATGACAGGGAGGTCCGCTTTCTTT	CASMTGRSAFF
NA	TRBV28	TRBJ1-5	NA	TGTGCCAGCAGTAATCGAGGGAATCAGCCCCAGCATTTT	CASSNRGNQPQHF
NA	TRBV19	TRBJ2-7	NA	TGTGCCAGTAGTAGGGCTACCAGCTCCTACGAGCAGTACTTC	CASSRATSSYEQYF
NA	TRBV4-1	TRBJ1-1	NA	TGCGCCAGCAGCTACTTCCCGGGGGACACTGAAGCTTTCTTT	CASSYFPGDTEAFF
NA	TRBV19	TRBJ2-5	TRBD1	TGTGCCAGTAGTCGACTACGACAGGGCGGTGGAGAGACCCAGTACTTC	CASSRLRQGGGETQYF
NA	TRBV30	TRBJ1-3	NA	TGTGCCTGGACGCTGCTGGGGGCTGCTGGAAACACCATATATTTT	CAWTLLGAAGNTIYF
NA	TRBV9	TRBJ2-7	NA	TGTGCCAGCAGCGTCGCTGGAGGGGGCGGGCAGTACTTC	CASSVAGGGGQYF
NA	TRBV7-2	TRBJ2-5	TRBD1	TGTGCCAGCAGCTTAGGACCAGGGGGTCCCCAAGAGACCCAGTACTTC	CASSLGPGGPQETQYF
NA	TRBV5-5	TRBJ2-1	NA	TGTGCCAGCAGCTCGATACAGGGACACAATGAGCAGTTCTTC	CASSSIQGHNEQFF
NA	TRBV6-5	TRBJ1-1	NA	TGTGCCAGCAGTTACTCGCTCAGGGGTCGAACTGAAGCTTTCTTT	CASSYSLRGRTEAFF
NA	TRBV19	TRBJ2-7	TRBD1	TGTGCCAGTAGTCTCTCGGGACAGGGAGACTACGAGCAGTACTTC	CASSLSGQGDYEQYF
NA	TRBV10-2	TRBJ2-1	TRBD2	TGCGCCAGCAAGGCTAGCGGGGTCTCTTCCTCGGGTGAGCAGTTCTTC	CASKASGVSSSGEQFF
NA	TRBV5-1	TRBJ2-7	NA	TGCGCCAGCAGTCGGGACTCCTACGAGCAGTACTTC	CASSRDSYEQYF
few	TRBV2	TRBJ2-1	TRBD1	TGTGCCACGACACAGGGGGATTACAATGAGCAGTTCTTC	CATTQGDYNEQFF
few	TRBV6-5	TRBJ1-1	NA	TGTGCCAGCACCCCCGGGGGATTTGGCACTGAAGCTTTCTTT	CASTPGGFGTEAFF
NA	TRBV5-1	TRBJ1-1	NA	TGCGCCAGCAGCTTGGTACCAGGCACTGAAGCTTTCTTT	CASSLVPGTEAFF
NA	TRBV6-5	TRBJ1-1	TRBD1	TGTGCCAGCAGTGGAAACAGGGGGAACACTGAAGCTTTCTTT	CASSGNRGNTEAFF
NA	TRBV7-2	TRBJ1-4	NA	TGTGCCAGCAGCTTAGGCGTAATAACTAATGAAAAACTGTTTTTT	CASSLGVITNEKLFF
NA	TRBV9	TRBJ2-2	TRBD1	TGTGCCAGCAGCGTTGAGGGGGCCACGAACACCGGGGAGCTGTTTTTT	CASSVEGATNTGELFF
NA	TRBV7-2	TRBJ1-5	NA	TGTGCCAGCAGCTTAGGAGGAGGGGAGAGCAATCAGCCCCAGCATTTT	CASSLGGGESNQPQHF
NA	TRBV16	TRBJ1-5	TRBD1	TGTGCCAGCAGCCGAGACAGGGGAAGCAATCAGCCCCAGCATTTT	CASSRDRGSNQPQHF
NA	TRBV20-1	TRBJ1-2	NA	TGCAGTGCTAGTTACAGTAGCTTC	CSASYSSF
NA	TRBV27	TRBJ2-1	TRBD1	TGTGCCAGCAGCCCGAGTTCGAAGAGGGGGCCCTTATGGGAATTCAATGAGCAGTTCTTC	CASSPSSKRGPLWEFNEQFF
NA	TRBV19	TRBJ1-6	NA	TGTGCCAGTATCAATCGGGGTGGCAATTCACCCCTCCACTTT	CASINRGGNSPLHF
NA	TRBV6-5	TRBJ1-2	NA	TGTGCCAGCCACAAGAACTATGGCTACACCTTC	CASHKNYGYTF
NA	TRBV6-5	TRBJ2-7	NA	TGTGCCAGCAGTGTTACGGCCCCCACGGGTTCCGAGCAGTACTTC	CASSVTAPTGSEQYF
NA	TRBV5-1	TRBJ2-2	NA	TGCGCCAGCGCGGATCGAGATGGTCCCGGGGAGCTGTTTTTT	CASADRDGPGELFF
few	TRBV27	TRBJ2-7	TRBD1	TGTGCCAGCAGTTCCGTGGGTGGGACAGGGGTTTCCGAGCAGTACTTC	CASSSVGGTGVSEQYF
NA	TRBV4-1	TRBJ1-6	TRBD1	TGCGCCAGCAGGGACAGGGGAACTTCACCCCTCCACTTT	CASRDRGTSPLHF
NA	TRBV6-4	TRBJ2-3	TRBD2	TGTGCCAGCAGGGACGGACTAGCGGGCAGCACAGATACGCAGTATTTT	CASRDGLAGSTDTQYF
NA	TRBV6-5	TRBJ1-2	NA	TGTGCCAGCAGACAGGGAATTTCCTATGGCTACACCTTC	CASRQGISYGYTF
NA	TRBV5-8	TRBJ2-4	TRBD1	TGTGCCAGCAGCTCCCGGGACAGGGGAAACATTCAGTACTTT	CASSSRDRGNIQYF
once	TRBV5-1	TRBJ2-5	TRBD1	TGCGCCAGCAGCCTCGACAGGGAGATTGAGACCCAGTACTTC	CASSLDREIETQYF
NA	TRBV7-2	TRBJ2-5	NA	TGTGCCAGCAGCCCCCGGGAGACCCAGTACTTC	CASSPRETQYF
NA	TRBV30	TRBJ1-5	NA	TGTGCCTGGAGAGGTAACGGGGGGGCGGGTCCCCAGCATTTT	CAWRGNGGAGPQHF
NA	TRBV2	TRBJ2-3	TRBD2	TGTGCCAGCAGTGTCAGCGGGGGGTTCGGAGATACGCAGTATTTT	CASSVSGGFGDTQYF
NA	TRBV11-2	TRBJ1-2	NA	TGTGCCAGCAGCTTCCCCCGTTGGGGGGAAGTTTTCTATGGCTACACCTTC	CASSFPRWGEVFYGYTF
NA	TRBV19	TRBJ1-5	NA	TGCGCCACAGGGAACAATCAGCCCCAGCATTTT	CATGNNQPQHF
NA	TRBV2	TRBJ2-1	NA	TGTGCCAGCAGGAGATCGGAGAGCTCCTACAATGAGCAGTTCTTC	CASRRSESSYNEQFF
NA	TRBV6-1	TRBJ2-3	TRBD1	TGTGCCGGTGGGGTGTCAGGGGGCCCAGATACGCAGTATTTT	CAGGVSGGPDTQYF
NA	TRBV19	TRBJ1-2	NA	TGTGCCAGTAGTATCTTAGGGAGAACTAACTATGGCTACACCTTC	CASSILGRTNYGYTF
NA	TRBV11-2	TRBJ2-2	NA	TGTGCCAGCAGCTTAGGCCCGGCCGGGGAGCTGTTTTTT	CASSLGPAGELFF
NA	TRBV1	TRBJ1-5	NA	TGCACCAGCAGCCCTGGGACAAGGGATCAGCCCCAGCATTTT	CTSSPGTRDQPQHF
NA	TRBV5-6	TRBJ1-2	TRBD1	TGTGCCAGCAGCCAAGGACAGGTCTATGGCTACACCTTC	CASSQGQVYGYTF
NA	TRBV11-2	TRBJ1-1	NA	TGTGCCAGCAGCTTAGCTGCAGGGAATGCGGAAGCTTTCTTT	CASSLAAGNAEAFF
once	TRBV27	TRBJ1-2	NA	TGTGCCGTACGAGGGGGGGAAGGCTACACCTTC	CAVRGGEGYTF
NA	TRBV30	TRBJ1-3	NA	TGTGCCTCGGAGGTCGGTCCCTCTGGAAACACCATATATTTT	CASEVGPSGNTIYF
NA	TRBV25-1	TRBJ1-4	NA	TGTGCCAGCAGTGAATTAACGGGGATTAATGAAAAACTGTTTTTT	CASSELTGINEKLFF
few	TRBV4-1	TRBJ1-3	NA	TGCGCCAGCAGCCAATTCGGGGGAAACACCATATATTTT	CASSQFGGNTIYF
NA	TRBV27	TRBJ1-3	TRBD1	TGTGCCAGCAGTCTCTCCCCGGGACAGGGGGGATCTGGAAACACCATATATTTT	CASSLSPGQGGSGNTIYF